The T cell receptor (beta chain) under discussion was sequenced for a study of T-cell memory formation after mild COVID-19. Background on the study: Among the donors, TCR clusters were largely specific to each donor.

Using its own MiXCR run on the 5' RACE reads, TCRdb lists one record per CDR3 protein. The sample records about 250,000 distinct CDR3 sequences, over 15% being singletons. A word on this clonotype: The antigen remains undetermined.

The CDR3 is 16 residues long. The V end lost 6 bases, the J end lost 0 bases, and 16 bases lay between the germline ends. General study findings and limits: CD8+ contracting clones occupied EMRA, while CD4+ ones occupied mainly CM and EM. Second-wave clones peaking on day 37 lacked confirmed SARS-CoV-2 specificity. CD4/CD8 balance held among clones contracting day 15 to 85, and later expanders leaned CD4+.

This receptor was obtained from a man younger than 35 who had mild COVID-19 (a few samples of this study predate the infection). Cell type and time point are not known. The gene calls are TRBV12-3 or TRBV12-4 and TRBJ2-3; D is unresolved. Sequencing used PBMCs or a T cell subset sorted from them (not recorded which). The CDR3: CASSPPLGSSTDTQYF. The CDR3 bases are TGTGCCAGCAGCCCCCCATTAGGTTCTAGCACAGATACGCAGTATTTT.